Below, 5 T cell receptor beta chains from the same sample are listed, as sequenced in a study of cytomegalovirus exposure and HLA in healthy donors. It was with 60 Vbeta and 13 Jbeta primers that the PCR ran. Sequenced by immunoSEQ multiplex PCR; TCRdb stores in-frame clones only, minus some. The profile covers about 180,000 clones, with approximately 73% appearing a single time and 2.5% taken by the ten largest. Sample: PBMCs. The receptors originated from a woman in her twenties or thirties in good health and CMV-seropositive.

The chain employs TRBV4-2 and TRBJ2-5; D unresolved. Germline V gene lookup returns CDR1 LGHNA and CDR2 YNFKEQ. With 1 base removed from V and 5 bases from J, the gap between germline ends came to 8 bases. The CDR3 loop spans 13 amino acids. CDR3 loop: CASSQGVGETQYF. The CDR3 DNA reads as TGTGCCAGCAGCCAAGGGGTCGGGGAGACCCAGTACTTC.

This clone showed up just a few times. V usage is TRBV7-2 and J usage is TRBJ2-1; possibly TRBD1 for D (5 bases). The V end was cut by 2 bases, the J end by 5 bases, with 10 bases between. Germline-derived CDR1 and CDR2 are SGHTA and FQGNSA. CDR3 size: 14 residues. The CDR3 spells CASSLRQRNNEQFF. CDR3 sequence (DNA): TGTGCCAGCAGCTTAAGACAGAGAAACAATGAGCAGTTCTTC.

The rearrangement links TRBV7-2 to TRBJ2-3; TRBD2 agrees at 11 bases. V was clipped by 3 bases and J by 4 bases; unmatched bases: 3. Germline assignment: CDR1 SGHTA and CDR2 FQGNSA. This CDR3 spans 15 amino acids. The CDR3 nucleotides read TGTGCCAGCAGCTTCCTAGCGGGGGGCCCAGATACGCAGTATTTT. Residues: CASSFLAGGPDTQYF.

CDR3 bases: TGCGCCAGCGGGACTAGCGGGGGTTACAATGAGCAGTTCTTC. The encoded protein is CASGTSGGYNEQFF. The chain uses TRBV5-1 and TRBJ2-1, with 14 nucleotides matching TRBD2. Germline-derived CDR1 and CDR2 are SGHRS and YFSETQ. Germline trimming cut 7 bases from V and 4 bases from J; bases unmatched to any gene: 1. The length of the CDR3 is 14 residues.

The chain employs TRBV7-9 and TRBJ2-3; 8 bases line up with TRBD2. With 8 bases clipped from V and 0 bases from J, the junction kept 4 bases outside the gene matches. This CDR3 is 14 amino acids long. CDR1 is SEHNR, CDR2 FQNEAQ, per germline (reference sequence). In DNA form, the CDR3 reads TGTGCCAGCGAGAGCGGGAGTAGCACAGATACGCAGTATTTT. Amino acid sequence: CASESGSSTDTQYF.